This is a list of T cell receptor beta chains from one sample in a study of T cell repertoires in cytomegalovirus infection. TCRdb fed the reads into MiXCR, producing one record per CDR3 protein. The sample records about 530,000 distinct CDR3 sequences, more than 25% being singletons. Sequenced input: PBMCs. The receptors here all came from a human donor in good health (CMV status not recorded). Some clones in this sample may be carry-over from other donors' samples. The CDR3 runs from the conserved cysteine through the conserved F or W. D genes are given only for firm matches. A clone size is listed for some rows: how often the clone was seen (once, few, many), or a class if it is expanded.

d_call: .; v_call: TRBV7-6; j_call: TRBJ2-1; clone_size: many; cdr3_nt: TGTGCCAGCAGCTTAGCGACTAGTGACAACAATGAGCAGTTCTTC; cdr3_aa: CASSLATSDNNEQFF
d_call: .; v_call: TRBV12-3/TRBV12-4; j_call: TRBJ1-2; clone_size: .; cdr3_nt: TGTGCCACAATCCCGGGAGGGCGAGCTAACTATGGCTACACCTTC; cdr3_aa: CATIPGGRANYGYTF
d_call: .; v_call: TRBV2; j_call: TRBJ2-1; clone_size: few; cdr3_nt: TGTGCCAGCAGTACGGGACGGCTAGCCAATGAGCAGTTCTTC; cdr3_aa: CASSTGRLANEQFF
d_call: TRBD2; v_call: TRBV2; j_call: TRBJ2-3; clone_size: .; cdr3_nt: TGTGCCAGCGCACTAGCGGGTTGGGCTAGCACAGATACGCAGTATTTT; cdr3_aa: CASALAGWASTDTQYF
d_call: .; v_call: TRBV7-2; j_call: TRBJ2-3; clone_size: many; cdr3_nt: TGTGCCAGCAGCACCCAGACGGGAGAGGCGCAGTATTTT; cdr3_aa: CASSTQTGEAQYF
d_call: .; v_call: TRBV2; j_call: TRBJ1-4; clone_size: few; cdr3_nt: TGTGCCAGCAGGGAAAGGGGGGCGTCGGGTGAAAAACTGTTTTTT; cdr3_aa: CASRERGASGEKLFF
d_call: TRBD1; v_call: TRBV28; j_call: TRBJ2-7; clone_size: .; cdr3_nt: TGTGCCAGCAGTTTGCGGACAGGGGTCCACGAGCAGTACTTC; cdr3_aa: CASSLRTGVHEQYF
d_call: .; v_call: TRBV14; j_call: TRBJ2-1; clone_size: .; cdr3_nt: TGTGCCAGCAGCCAACTACGTTTAACCGGGCCTATTGAGCAGTTCTTC; cdr3_aa: CASSQLRLTGPIEQFF
d_call: .; v_call: TRBV19; j_call: TRBJ2-1; clone_size: .; cdr3_nt: TGTGCCAGTAGTACCAGTGATGAGCAGTTCTTC; cdr3_aa: CASSTSDEQFF
d_call: .; v_call: TRBV11-1; j_call: TRBJ1-6; clone_size: few; cdr3_nt: TGTGCCAGCAGCCGGCTGACCGGGGAGGGAGGCTCACCCCTCCACTTT; cdr3_aa: CASSRLTGEGGSPLHF
d_call: .; v_call: TRBV12-3/TRBV12-4; j_call: TRBJ2-5; clone_size: few; cdr3_nt: TGTGCCAGCAGCCCTGGGGTCCGGGAGACCCAGTACTTC; cdr3_aa: CASSPGVRETQYF
d_call: TRBD2; v_call: TRBV28; j_call: TRBJ2-1; clone_size: few; cdr3_nt: TGTGCCAGCAGTTTCAGGACTAGTGACTACAATGAGCAGTTCTTC; cdr3_aa: CASSFRTSDYNEQFF
d_call: TRBD2; v_call: TRBV20-1; j_call: TRBJ2-2; clone_size: few; cdr3_nt: TGCAGTGCTGGGGGAGTAGCGGGAGGGCCGAGCGGGGAGCTGTTTTTT; cdr3_aa: CSAGGVAGGPSGELFF
d_call: TRBD1; v_call: TRBV29-1; j_call: TRBJ2-3; clone_size: .; cdr3_nt: TGCAGCGTCGCTTCAACTAACAGGGGTATAACAGATACGCAGTATTTT; cdr3_aa: CSVASTNRGITDTQYF
d_call: TRBD1; v_call: TRBV12-3/TRBV12-4; j_call: TRBJ1-2; clone_size: few; cdr3_nt: TGTGCCAGCACCGGGACAGGGAGTGCTGGCTACACCTTC; cdr3_aa: CASTGTGSAGYTF
d_call: .; v_call: TRBV7-2; j_call: TRBJ1-2; clone_size: few; cdr3_nt: TGTGCCAGCAGTCACGGACAGCCTAGGGATGGCTACACCTTC; cdr3_aa: CASSHGQPRDGYTF
d_call: .; v_call: TRBV11-2; j_call: TRBJ2-1; clone_size: many; cdr3_nt: TGTGCCAGCAGCTTAGAGAAAAGGTCCCGGGATGAGCAGTTCTTC; cdr3_aa: CASSLEKRSRDEQFF
d_call: TRBD1; v_call: TRBV18; j_call: TRBJ1-2; clone_size: few; cdr3_nt: TGTGCCAACGCCCGGGACAGCAACTATGGCTACACCTTC; cdr3_aa: CANARDSNYGYTF
d_call: .; v_call: TRBV7-9; j_call: TRBJ1-1; clone_size: .; cdr3_nt: TGTGCCAGCAGCAAAGGGCGGCAGGCGAACACTGAAGCTTTCTTT; cdr3_aa: CASSKGRQANTEAFF
d_call: .; v_call: TRBV30; j_call: TRBJ1-4; clone_size: few; cdr3_nt: TGTGCCTGGAGTGCGGCCCCCGCCTCGGGACCAAAACTGTTTTTT; cdr3_aa: CAWSAAPASGPKLFF
d_call: TRBD2; v_call: TRBV24-1; j_call: TRBJ2-4; clone_size: few; cdr3_nt: TGTGCCACCAGTGACTACGGACTGGGGCTAGCGGGCTTACTGCTAGCCAAAAACATTCAGTACTTC; cdr3_aa: CATSDYGLGLAGLLLAKNIQYF